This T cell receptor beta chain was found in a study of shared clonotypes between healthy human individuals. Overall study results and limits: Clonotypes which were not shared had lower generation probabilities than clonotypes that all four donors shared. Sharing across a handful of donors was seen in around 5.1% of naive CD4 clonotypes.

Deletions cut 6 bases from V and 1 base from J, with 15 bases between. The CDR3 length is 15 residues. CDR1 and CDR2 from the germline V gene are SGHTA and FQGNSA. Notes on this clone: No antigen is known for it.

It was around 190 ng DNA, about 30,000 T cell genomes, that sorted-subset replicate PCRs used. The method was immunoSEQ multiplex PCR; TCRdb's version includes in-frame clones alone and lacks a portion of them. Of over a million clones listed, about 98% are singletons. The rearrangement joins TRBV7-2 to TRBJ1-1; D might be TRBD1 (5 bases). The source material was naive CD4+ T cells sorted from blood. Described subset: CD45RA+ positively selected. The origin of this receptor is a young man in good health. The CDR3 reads CASRPAGTSNTEAFF. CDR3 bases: TGTGCCAGCAGGCCCGCCGGGACGTCGAACACTGAAGCTTTCTTT.